The sequence of this T cell receptor (beta chain) was determined in a study of molecular identifiers for immune sequencing clone quantification. Many counts were recorded for this clonotype. Germline CDR1 and CDR2: MNHEY and SVGEGT. The CDR3 contains 15 residues. V dropped 6 bases and J dropped 4; count of bases not matched to a gene: 9. TCRdb processed the PCR reads anew with MiXCR; each CDR3 protein has one entry. The sample gives around 480,000 distinct CDR3 sequences, around a fifth of which show up once; around 0.86% is in the top ten. This chain links TRBV6-2 or TRBV6-3 with TRBJ1-5, with 7 bases that match TRBD1. What was sequenced was naive CD8+ T cells from blood, with Jurkat cell RNA spiked in. The subset is: FACS-sorted CD8+CD4-CCR7+CD45RA+ naive T cells. This clonotype was sampled from a human donor in good health. Some libraries in this study had Jurkat cell RNA spiked in. Here the CDR3 reads CASSYGYRGNQPQHF. Here the CDR3 DNA reads TGTGCCAGCAGCTACGGCTACAGGGGTAATCAGCCCCAGCATTTT.